The rows below give T cell receptor beta chains drawn from one sample of a study of T cell repertoires in cytomegalovirus infection. TCRdb passed the reads through MiXCR, listing each CDR3 protein once. In the table there are some 700,000 distinct CDR3 sequences, approximately 40% of which are singletons. What was sequenced was PBMCs. These receptors were obtained from a human donor in good health (CMV status not recorded). Some clones in this sample may be carry-over from other donors' samples. Each CDR3 is given with its conserved first and last residue. D genes are given only for firm matches. Expanded clones get a size class; other rows say once, few or many, or leave the size out.

d_call: NA; j_call: TRBJ2-2; cdr3_length: 13; clone_size: NA; v_call: TRBV7-2; cdr3_aa: CASSSSSPGELFF; cdr3_nt: TGTGCCAGCAGCTCGAGCTCCCCCGGGGAGCTGTTTTTT
d_call: NA; j_call: TRBJ2-6; cdr3_length: 16; clone_size: NA; v_call: TRBV28; cdr3_aa: CASSLIGSSGANVLTF; cdr3_nt: TGTGCCAGCAGTTTGATAGGGTCTTCTGGGGCCAACGTCCTGACTTTC
d_call: TRBD2; j_call: TRBJ2-7; cdr3_length: 14; clone_size: NA; v_call: TRBV29-1; cdr3_aa: CSARTSGRRHEQYF; cdr3_nt: TGCAGCGCAAGGACTAGCGGGAGGCGCCACGAGCAGTACTTC
d_call: NA; j_call: TRBJ2-5; cdr3_length: 15; clone_size: many; v_call: TRBV7-6; cdr3_aa: CASRPTFQEKETQYF; cdr3_nt: TGTGCCAGCAGGCCGACCTTTCAGGAGAAAGAGACCCAGTACTTC
d_call: NA; j_call: TRBJ2-2; cdr3_length: 15; clone_size: NA; v_call: TRBV7-2; cdr3_aa: CASSLVSRGVGELFF; cdr3_nt: TGTGCCAGCAGCTTAGTGTCCAGGGGGGTCGGGGAGCTGTTTTTT
d_call: NA; j_call: TRBJ2-1; cdr3_length: 14; clone_size: NA; v_call: TRBV28; cdr3_aa: CASSSDFSYNEQFF; cdr3_nt: TGTGCCAGCAGTTCCGACTTCTCCTACAATGAGCAGTTCTTC
d_call: TRBD2; j_call: TRBJ2-4; cdr3_length: 15; clone_size: NA; v_call: TRBV10-2; cdr3_aa: CASSALSGGANIQYF; cdr3_nt: TGCGCCAGCAGTGCGCTAAGCGGGGGCGCAAACATTCAGTACTTC
d_call: NA; j_call: TRBJ2-3; cdr3_length: 14; clone_size: NA; v_call: TRBV5-1; cdr3_aa: CASSLAGSRDTQYF; cdr3_nt: TGCGCCAGCAGCTTGGCCGGATCGCGAGATACGCAGTATTTT
d_call: NA; j_call: TRBJ1-2; cdr3_length: 12; clone_size: NA; v_call: TRBV9; cdr3_aa: CASSPPAYGYTF; cdr3_nt: TGTGCCAGCAGCCCGCCCGCCTATGGCTACACCTTC
d_call: TRBD1; j_call: TRBJ1-1; cdr3_length: 19; clone_size: NA; v_call: TRBV5-1; cdr3_aa: CASSLGQGVVKFGNTEAFF; cdr3_nt: TGCGCCAGCAGCCTTGGACAGGGAGTAGTTAAATTCGGGAACACTGAAGCTTTCTTT